Detailed here is one TCR beta chain. Its specificity is unknown. The source of the sample is a study of OX40 agonist ivuxolimab in advanced cancers. Overall study: Patients received the agonistic anti-OX40 (CD134) antibody ivuxolimab. Study-level findings and limits: Patients with a partial response at 0.1-3.0 mg/kg had among the lowest clonal expansion.

The CDR3 runs 11 residues. CDR1 is SGHAT, CDR2 FQNNGV, per germline. V was shortened by 1 base and J by 4 bases, with 1 base between the two germline ends. The protocol was immunoSEQ multiplex PCR, while the TCRdb copy is restricted to in-frame clones and leaves out a portion. The sample carries around 27,000 clones, roughly 80% recorded once. Autoimmune disease history or systemic immunosuppression disqualified patients. V gene TRBV11-2 combines with J gene TRBJ1-2; D call uncertain. The TCR was taken from an adult with an advanced solid tumor such as melanoma, head and neck, liver or kidney cancer. Sequencing used CD4+ or CD8+ T cells sorted from blood, obtained in a trial of the OX40 agonist ivuxolimab. CDR3 coding DNA: TGTGCCAGCAGCTTAGTCTATGGCTACACCTTC. This encodes CASSLVYGYTF. Using reference TRBV11-2 and TRBJ1-2 for the parts outside the CDR3, the full variable domain is EAGVAQSPRYKIIEKRQSVAFWCNPISGHATLYWYQQILGQGPKLLIQFQNNGVVDDSQLPKDRFSAERLKGVDSTLKIQPAKLEDSAVYLCASSLVYGYTFGSGTRLTVV.